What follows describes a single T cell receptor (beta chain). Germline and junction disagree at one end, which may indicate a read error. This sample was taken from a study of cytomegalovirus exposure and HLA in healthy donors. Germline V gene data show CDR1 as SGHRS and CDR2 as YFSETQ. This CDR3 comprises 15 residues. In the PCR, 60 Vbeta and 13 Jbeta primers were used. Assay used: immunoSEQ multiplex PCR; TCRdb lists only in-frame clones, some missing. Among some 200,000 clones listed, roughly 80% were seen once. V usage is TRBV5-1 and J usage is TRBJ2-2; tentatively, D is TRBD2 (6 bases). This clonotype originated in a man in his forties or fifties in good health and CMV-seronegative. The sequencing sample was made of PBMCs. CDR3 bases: TGCGCCAGCAGCTTGGGACAGATCAACACCGGGGGGCTGTTTTTT. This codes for CASSLGQINTGGLFF.